This T cell receptor beta chain was captured by sequencing in a study of control samples from healthy donors and cancer patients. The V end was cut by 1 base, the J end by 0 bases, with 9 bases between. The CDR3 contains 16 residues. Germline values: CDR1 LGHNA, CDR2 YNFKEQ. TCRdb keeps only in-frame clones here, not all; method: immunoSEQ multiplex PCR. The sample contains approximately 140,000 clones, around 85% of which appear only once. The V and J genes are TRBV4-2 and TRBJ1-4; no clear D. Source material: blood. The clonotype was recovered from a woman aged 30 to 39 in good health. CDR3 DNA sequence: TGTGCCAGCAGCCAAGTGTGGACGGCAACTAATGAAAAACTGTTTTTT. Translating gives CASSQVWTATNEKLFF.